Here is one TCR beta chain with its context. Germline V gene sequence: CDR1 SEHNR, CDR2 FQNEAQ (reference sequence). The CDR3 length is 16 residues. Trimming cost V 0 bases and J 5 bases; bases outside gene matches: 9. The data stem from a study of cytomegalovirus exposure and HLA in healthy donors. Study-level information: Early on, a data release was issued that held roughly 80 million unique TCRs from HLA-typed donors.

PCR was performed using 60 Vbeta and 13 Jbeta primers. Assay: immunoSEQ multiplex PCR; the TCRdb copy retains only in-frame clones and omits some. The repertoire holds roughly 100,000 clones, with about 78% as singletons. The rearrangement links TRBV7-9 to TRBJ1-2; 7 bases match TRBD1. The receptor comes from a woman between 40 and 50 years old in good health and CMV-seronegative. The sequenced sample consisted of PBMCs. The CDR3 sequence is CASSLALDRLGYGYTF. For the CDR3, the DNA is TGTGCCAGCAGCTTAGCGTTGGACAGGCTCGGATATGGCTACACCTTC.